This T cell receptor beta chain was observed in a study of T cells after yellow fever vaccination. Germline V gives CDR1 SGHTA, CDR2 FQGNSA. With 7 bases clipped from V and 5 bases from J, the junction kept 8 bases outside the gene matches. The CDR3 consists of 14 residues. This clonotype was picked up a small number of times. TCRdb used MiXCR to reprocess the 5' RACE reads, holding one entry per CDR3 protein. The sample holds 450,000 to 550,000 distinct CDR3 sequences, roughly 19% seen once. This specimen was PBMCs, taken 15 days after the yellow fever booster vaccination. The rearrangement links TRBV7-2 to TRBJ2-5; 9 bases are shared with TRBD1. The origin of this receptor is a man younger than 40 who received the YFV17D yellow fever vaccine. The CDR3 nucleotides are TGTGCCAGCACCGACAGGGGGGAGGGGGAGACCCAGTACTTC. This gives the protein CASTDRGEGETQYF.